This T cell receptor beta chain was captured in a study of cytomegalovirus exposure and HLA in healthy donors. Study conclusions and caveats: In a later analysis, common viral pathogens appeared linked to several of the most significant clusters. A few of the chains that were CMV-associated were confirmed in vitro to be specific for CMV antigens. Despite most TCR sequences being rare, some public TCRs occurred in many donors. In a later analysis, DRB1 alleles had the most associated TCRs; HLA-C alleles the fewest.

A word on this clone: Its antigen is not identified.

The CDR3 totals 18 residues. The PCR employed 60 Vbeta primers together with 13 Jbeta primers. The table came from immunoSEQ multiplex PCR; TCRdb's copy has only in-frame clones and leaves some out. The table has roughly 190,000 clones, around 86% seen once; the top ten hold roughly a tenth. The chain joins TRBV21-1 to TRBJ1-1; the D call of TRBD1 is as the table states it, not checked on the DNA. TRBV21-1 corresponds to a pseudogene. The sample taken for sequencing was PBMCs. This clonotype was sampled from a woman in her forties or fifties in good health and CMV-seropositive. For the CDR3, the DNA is TGTGCCAGCAGCAAAGGGGACAGGGGACCTTCTTACGGCACTGAAGCTTTCTTT. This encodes CASSKGDRGPSYGTEAFF.